Listed below are T cell receptor beta chains from one sample, sequenced in a study of OX40 agonist ivuxolimab in advanced cancers. Measured with immunoSEQ multiplex PCR; TCRdb has only the in-frame clones, and not every one. Found here are over 100,000 clones, less than 95% of them singletons; the top ten hold approximately 1%. The sample consisted of CD4+ or CD8+ T cells sorted from blood, taken in a trial of the OX40 agonist ivuxolimab. All receptors derive from an adult with an advanced solid tumor such as melanoma, head and neck, liver or kidney cancer. The CDR3 runs from the conserved cysteine through the conserved F or W. A D gene is named only where the DNA matches it firmly. Expanded clones are given a class, and other clones once, few, many or no size at all.

j_gene | v_gene | abundance | d_gene | CDR3aa | CDR3nt
TRBJ2-1 | TRBV28 | . | . | CASSPYGVVNYNEQFF | TGTGCCAGCAGTCCGTACGGGGTGGTAAACTACAATGAGCAGTTCTTC
TRBJ1-5 | TRBV6-6 | . | TRBD1 | CASTKETGNQPQHF | TGTGCCAGCACCAAGGAGACAGGGAATCAGCCCCAGCATTTT
TRBJ2-3 | TRBV2 | few | TRBD2 | CASSDPGLATDTQYF | TGTGCCAGCAGCGACCCGGGACTAGCAACAGATACGCAGTATTTT
TRBJ1-4 | TRBV11-2 | . | TRBD1 | CASSSRTGRGEKLFF | TGTGCCAGCAGCTCAAGGACAGGCAGGGGAGAAAAACTGTTTTTT
TRBJ2-3 | TRBV7-2 | . | . | CASRSVSTDTQYF | TGTGCCAGCAGGAGCGTAAGCACAGATACGCAGTATTTT
TRBJ2-7 | TRBV19 | few | TRBD2 | CATSGNFYEQYF | TGTGCCACAAGCGGGAATTTCTACGAGCAGTACTTC
TRBJ2-2 | TRBV18 | . | TRBD2 | CASSPVLAGSSAGELFF | TGTGCCAGCTCACCAGTTTTAGCGGGAAGTTCCGCCGGGGAGCTGTTTTTT
TRBJ2-3 | TRBV9 | . | TRBD1 | CASSPGQITDTQYF | TGTGCCAGCAGCCCGGGACAGATCACAGATACGCAGTATTTT
TRBJ2-1 | TRBV30 | . | . | CAWRSESSYNEQFF | TGTGCCTGGAGATCAGAAAGCTCCTACAATGAGCAGTTCTTC
TRBJ1-4 | TRBV9 | once | TRBD1 | CASSAGQGSNEKLFF | TGTGCCAGCAGCGCCGGACAGGGGTCTAATGAAAAATTGTTTTTT
TRBJ2-1 | TRBV12-5 | few | . | CASGLISGSEQFF | TGTGCTAGTGGTTTGATCTCCGGGAGTGAGCAGTTCTTC
TRBJ2-3 | TRBV7-9 | . | . | CASSLAGNTQYF | TGTGCCAGCAGCTTAGCGGGAAATACGCAGTATTTT
TRBJ2-4 | TRBV7-2 | . | TRBD2 | CASSFRTSGKNIQYF | TGTGCCAGCAGCTTCCGGACTAGCGGAAAAAACATTCAGTACTTC
TRBJ2-7 | TRBV29-1 | once | . | CSVEALEEGEQYF | TGCAGCGTTGAAGCCCTGGAGGAGGGAGAGCAGTACTTC
TRBJ2-5 | TRBV5-1 | . | TRBD1 | CASRLTGGRETQYF | TGCGCCAGCAGGCTTACAGGGGGCAGGGAGACCCAGTACTTC
TRBJ2-5 | TRBV18 | . | . | CASSPGWQETQYF | TGTGCCAGCTCACCCGGGTGGCAAGAGACCCAGTACTTC
TRBJ2-3 | TRBV11-3 | . | TRBD2 | CASSPGSGGTQYF | TGTGCCAGCAGCCCAGGGAGCGGGGGTACGCAGTATTTT
TRBJ2-3 | TRBV10-3 | . | TRBD2 | CAISRASGRTDTQYF | TGTGCCATCTCCCGGGCTAGCGGGAGGACAGATACGCAGTATTTT
TRBJ2-3 | TRBV18 | . | . | CASSPKASPTDTQYF | TGTGCCAGCTCACCGAAAGCTAGCCCCACAGATACGCAGTATTTT
TRBJ2-5 | TRBV2 | . | . | CASRWDKGGMETQYF | TGTGCCAGCCGATGGGACAAAGGGGGGATGGAGACCCAGTACTTC
TRBJ1-2 | TRBV19 | . | . | CASSIGGAIGGYTF | TGTGCCAGTAGTATAGGGGGAGCGATCGGAGGCTACACCTTC
TRBJ1-3 | TRBV5-1 | . | . | CASSFSWTESGNTIYF | TGCGCCAGCAGCTTCTCATGGACAGAGAGTGGAAACACCATATATTTT
TRBJ2-7 | TRBV11-3 | . | TRBD1 | CASSFNRGEQYF | TGTGCCAGCAGCTTCAACAGGGGCGAGCAGTACTTC
TRBJ2-7 | TRBV19 | . | TRBD1 | CASSTHSGTGSFRPYEQYF | TGTGCCAGTAGTACCCACTCCGGGACAGGGAGTTTTCGACCCTACGAGCAGTACTTC
TRBJ2-7 | TRBV4-3 | . | . | CASSQFITPYEQYF | TGCGCCAGCAGCCAGTTCATTACCCCTTACGAGCAGTACTTC
TRBJ1-2 | TRBV9 | . | TRBD1 | CASSDRQGADGYTF | TGTGCCAGCAGCGACCGACAGGGGGCAGATGGCTACACCTTC
TRBJ2-3 | TRBV5-1 | . | TRBD2 | CASSFSGTRTDTQYF | TGCGCCAGCAGCTTCAGCGGGACTAGGACAGATACGCAGTATTTT
TRBJ1-2 | TRBV28 | . | . | CASRGGGYGYTF | TGTGCCTCCCGGGGGGGTGGGTATGGCTACACCTTC
TRBJ1-2 | TRBV19 | once | TRBD1 | CASGDSANYGYTF | TGTGCCAGTGGGGACAGCGCTAACTATGGCTACACCTTC
TRBJ1-2 | TRBV30 | . | . | CAWSSGSFYGYTF | TGTGCCTGGAGTTCAGGGAGCTTCTATGGCTACACCTTC
TRBJ2-7 | TRBV6-1 | . | TRBD1 | CASWDSSYEQYF | TGTGCCAGCTGGGACAGCAGCTACGAGCAGTACTTC
TRBJ2-3 | TRBV28 | . | . | CASKSTDTQYF | TGTGCCAGCAAGAGCACAGATACGCAGTATTTT
TRBJ1-1 | TRBV6-5 | . | TRBD1 | CASSKPGQLNTEAFF | TGTGCCAGCAGTAAGCCGGGACAGCTGAACACTGAAGCTTTCTTT
TRBJ1-1 | TRBV6-6 | . | . | CASGLRTEAFF | TGTGCCAGCGGTCTACGCACTGAAGCTTTCTTT
TRBJ2-1 | TRBV5-1 | . | TRBD2 | CASSLEVGRVGNEQFF | TGCGCCAGCAGCTTGGAAGTCGGGAGGGTTGGCAATGAGCAGTTCTTC
TRBJ1-1 | TRBV7-2 | . | . | CASSLGGASRNTEAFF | TGTGCCAGCAGCCTGGGGGGGGCTTCGAGGAACACTGAAGCTTTCTTT